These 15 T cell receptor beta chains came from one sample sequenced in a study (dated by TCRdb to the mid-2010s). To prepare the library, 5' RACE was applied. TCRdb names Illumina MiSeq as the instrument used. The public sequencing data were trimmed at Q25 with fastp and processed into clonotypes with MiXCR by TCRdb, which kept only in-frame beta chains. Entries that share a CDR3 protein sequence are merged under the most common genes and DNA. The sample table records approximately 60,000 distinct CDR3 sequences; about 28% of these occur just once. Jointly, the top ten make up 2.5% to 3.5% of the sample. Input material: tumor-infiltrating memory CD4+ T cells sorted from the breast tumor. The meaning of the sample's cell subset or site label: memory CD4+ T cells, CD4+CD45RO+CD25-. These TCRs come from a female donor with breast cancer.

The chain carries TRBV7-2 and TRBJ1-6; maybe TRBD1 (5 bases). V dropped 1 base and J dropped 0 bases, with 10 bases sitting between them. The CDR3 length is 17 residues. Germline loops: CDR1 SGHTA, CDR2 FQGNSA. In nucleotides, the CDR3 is TGTGCCAGCAGCTTAGTGGGGGGGAGCTCCTATAATTCACCCCTCCACTTT. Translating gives CASSLVGGSSYNSPLHF.

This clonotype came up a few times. As DNA, the CDR3 is TGTGCCAGCAGCTTAGGGGCAGCTGGCTACACCTTC. Translation gives CASSLGAAGYTF. The chain uses TRBV7-9 and TRBJ1-2; D unresolved. The CDR3 has 12 amino acids. Trimming removed 1 base at V and 7 bases at J, with 7 bases between. The germline CDR1 and CDR2 sequences are SEHNR and FQNEAQ (reference sequence). Using reference TRBV7-9 and TRBJ1-2 for the parts outside the CDR3, the full variable domain is DTGVSQNPRHKITKRGQNVTFRCDPISEHNRLYWYRQTLGQGPEFLTYFQNEAQLEKSRLLSDRFSAERPKGSFSTLEIQRTEQGDSAMYLCASSLGAAGYTFGSGTRLTVV.

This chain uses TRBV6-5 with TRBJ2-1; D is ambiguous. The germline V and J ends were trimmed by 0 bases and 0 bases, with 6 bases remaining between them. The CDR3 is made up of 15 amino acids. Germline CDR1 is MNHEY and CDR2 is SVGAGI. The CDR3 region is CASSYSSSSYNEQFF. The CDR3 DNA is TGTGCCAGCAGTTACTCGTCTAGCTCCTACAATGAGCAGTTCTTC.

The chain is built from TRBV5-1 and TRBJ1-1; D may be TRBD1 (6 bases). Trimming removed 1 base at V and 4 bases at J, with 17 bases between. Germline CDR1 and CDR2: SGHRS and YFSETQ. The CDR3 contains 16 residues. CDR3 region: CASSLFGGQGGTEAFF. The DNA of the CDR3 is TGCGCCAGCAGCTTGTTCGGGGGGCAGGGAGGCACTGAAGCTTTCTTT.

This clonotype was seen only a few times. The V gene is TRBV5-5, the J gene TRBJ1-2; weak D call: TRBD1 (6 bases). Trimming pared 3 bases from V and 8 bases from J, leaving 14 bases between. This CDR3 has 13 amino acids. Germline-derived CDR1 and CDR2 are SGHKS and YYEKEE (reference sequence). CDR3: CASSSTFQGGYTF. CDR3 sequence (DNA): TGTGCCAGCAGCTCGACGTTTCAGGGGGGCTACACCTTC.

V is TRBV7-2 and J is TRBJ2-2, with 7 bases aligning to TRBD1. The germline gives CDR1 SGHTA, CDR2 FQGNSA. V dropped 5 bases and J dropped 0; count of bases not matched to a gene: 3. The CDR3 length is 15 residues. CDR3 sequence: CASSHGTANTGELFF. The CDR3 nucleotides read TGTGCCAGCAGCCACGGGACAGCGAACACCGGGGAGCTGTTTTTT.

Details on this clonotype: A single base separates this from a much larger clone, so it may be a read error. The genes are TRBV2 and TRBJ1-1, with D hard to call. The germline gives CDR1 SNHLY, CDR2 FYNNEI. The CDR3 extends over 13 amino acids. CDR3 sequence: CASGEIEGTEAFF. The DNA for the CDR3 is TGTGCCAGCGGTGAAATAGAGGGAACTGAAGCTTTCTTT.

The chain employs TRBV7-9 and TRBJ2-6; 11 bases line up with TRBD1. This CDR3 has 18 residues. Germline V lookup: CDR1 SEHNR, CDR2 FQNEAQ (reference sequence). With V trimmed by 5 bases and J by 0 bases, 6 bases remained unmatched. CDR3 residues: CASSPDRGPRSGANVLTF. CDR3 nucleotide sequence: TGTGCCAGCAGCCCGGACAGGGGGCCACGCTCTGGGGCCAACGTCCTGACTTTC.

CDR3 sequence: CASSSRTGHNYGYTF. CDR3 DNA sequence: TGCGCCAGCAGCTCCAGGACGGGACACAACTATGGCTACACCTTC. The chain uses TRBV5-1 and TRBJ1-2, with D perhaps TRBD1 (6 bases). Trimming took 3 bases from V and 2 from J, leaving 14 bases between them. This CDR3 region has 15 residues. Germline V gene lookup returns CDR1 SGHRS and CDR2 YFSETQ.

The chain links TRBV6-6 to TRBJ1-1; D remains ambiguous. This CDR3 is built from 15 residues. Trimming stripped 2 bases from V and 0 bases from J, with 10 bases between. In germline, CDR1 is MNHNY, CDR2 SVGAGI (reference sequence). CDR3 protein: CASSYRGSMNTEAFF. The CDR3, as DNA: TGTGCCAGCAGTTACCGAGGGTCAATGAACACTGAAGCTTTCTTT.

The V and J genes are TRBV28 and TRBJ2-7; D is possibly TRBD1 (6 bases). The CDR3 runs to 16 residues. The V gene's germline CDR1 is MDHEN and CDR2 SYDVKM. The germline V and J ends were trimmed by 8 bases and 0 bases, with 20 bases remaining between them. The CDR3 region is CASGPDLGASSYEQYF. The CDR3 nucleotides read TGTGCCAGCGGTCCCGACCTGGGGGCTTCCTCCTACGAGCAGTACTTC.

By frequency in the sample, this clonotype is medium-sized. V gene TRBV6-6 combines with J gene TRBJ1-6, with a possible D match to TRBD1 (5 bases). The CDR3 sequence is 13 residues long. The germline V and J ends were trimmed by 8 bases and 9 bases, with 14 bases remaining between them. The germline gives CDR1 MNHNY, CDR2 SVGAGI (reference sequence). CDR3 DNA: TGTGCCAGCCATCCCAGGGAGAGTTCACCCCTCCACTTT. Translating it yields CASHPRESSPLHF.

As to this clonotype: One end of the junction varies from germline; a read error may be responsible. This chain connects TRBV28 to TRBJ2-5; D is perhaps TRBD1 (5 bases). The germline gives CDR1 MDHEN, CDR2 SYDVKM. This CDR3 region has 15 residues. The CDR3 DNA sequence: TGTACCAGCAGTACCATAGGGGCAGACCAAGAGACCCAGTACTTC. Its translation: CTSSTIGADQETQYF.

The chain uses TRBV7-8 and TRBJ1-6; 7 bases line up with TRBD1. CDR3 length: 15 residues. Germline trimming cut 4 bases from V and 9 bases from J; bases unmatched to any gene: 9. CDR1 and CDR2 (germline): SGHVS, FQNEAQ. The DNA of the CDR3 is TGTGCCAGCAGCTCAAACAGGGGTAATGGTTCACCCCTCCACTTT. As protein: CASSSNRGNGSPLHF.

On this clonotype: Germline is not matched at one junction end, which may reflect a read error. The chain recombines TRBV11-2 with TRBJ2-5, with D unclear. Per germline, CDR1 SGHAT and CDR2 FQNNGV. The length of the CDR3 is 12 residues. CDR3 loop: CASSQTQETRYF. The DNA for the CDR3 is TGTGCCAGCAGCCAGACCCAAGAGACCCGGTACTTC.